The 25 T cell receptor beta chains below were found in one sample sequenced in a study of shared clonotypes between healthy human individuals. The naive CD8 population came from CD45RO-negative cells selected for CCR7, without terminally differentiated effector memory CD45RA+ cells. The data were produced by immunoSEQ multiplex PCR, yet TCRdb's version contains in-frame clones alone and is incomplete. The table includes about 2.2 million clones, roughly 93% detected once. Sequenced material: naive CD8+ T cells from PBMCs. The receptor set was obtained from a man between 18 and 35 years old in good health. Some clones in this sample may be carry-over from other donors' samples.

On this clone itself: Other DNA sequences in this sample translate to the same CDR3. The chain couples TRBV5-1 to TRBJ2-7; D is uncertain. V was trimmed by 0 bases and J by 4 bases, leaving 2 bases between them. This CDR3 is built from 11 residues. Germline CDR1 SGHRS, CDR2 YFSETQ. The DNA for the CDR3 is TGCGCCAGCAGCTTGGGATACGAGCAGTACTTC. Protein: CASSLGYEQYF.

The rearrangement uses TRBV19 and TRBJ2-1; the match to TRBD2 covers 9 bases. The CDR3 is 17 residues long. The germline CDR1 and CDR2 sequences are LNHDA and SQIVND (reference sequence). Losses at the gene ends were 5 bases for V and 3 bases for J; bases not matched to a gene: 11. The CDR3 DNA reads as TGTGCCAGTAGTCCCAGTGTGTCTAGCGGGAACTACAATGAGCAGTTCTTC. This encodes CASSPSVSSGNYNEQFF.

The chain recombines TRBV28 with TRBJ2-5; 9 bases are shared with TRBD1. Germline CDR1 and CDR2: MDHEN and SYDVKM. The junction had 4 bases not matched to a gene; V was cut back by 5 bases and J by 0 bases. The CDR3 has 15 amino acids. The CDR3, as DNA: TGTGCCAGCAGTCTCGGGACAGGGTACCAAGAGACCCAGTACTTC. Protein sequence: CASSLGTGYQETQYF.

The chain links TRBV9 to TRBJ1-4; the match to TRBD1 covers 7 bases. Germline V gives CDR1 SGDLS, CDR2 YYNGEE. With 4 bases clipped from V and 7 bases from J, the junction kept 10 bases outside the gene matches. The CDR3 is 15 amino acids. For the CDR3, the DNA is TGTGCCAGCAGCCCAGGAGGGGGCTTTGGTGAAAAACTGTTTTTT. Its translation: CASSPGGGFGEKLFF.

The genes are TRBV21-1 and TRBJ2-4. TRBV21-1 is annotated as a pseudogene. The length of the CDR3 is 14 residues. CDR3 DNA: TGTGCCAGCAGCAAATTGAACACTAAAAACATTCAGTACTTC. Protein sequence: CASSKLNTKNIQYF.

DNA for the CDR3: TGTGCCAGCAGTGTTGCGACAGGTAACTACAATGAGCAGTTCTTC. Residues: CASSVATGNYNEQFF. The V gene is TRBV2, the J gene TRBJ2-1, with D tentatively TRBD1 (6 bases). Deletions cut 4 bases from V and 3 bases from J, with 13 bases between. Looked up from germline, CDR1 is SNHLY and CDR2 is FYNNEI. This CDR3 is 15 amino acids long.

This chain uses TRBV27 with TRBJ2-3; D remains unclear. V lost 6 bases and J 2 bases, leaving 12 bases between the germline ends. CDR1 MNHEY and CDR2 SMNVEV come from the germline V gene (reference sequence). The CDR3 runs to 14 residues. CDR3 coding DNA: TGTGCCAGCAGGAAACTTAGCTCCACAGATACGCAGTATTTT. It yields the protein CASRKLSSTDTQYF.

V usage is TRBV9 and J usage is TRBJ2-2; D not certain. Trimming pared 0 bases from V and 1 base from J, leaving 13 bases between. The CDR3 totals 17 residues. Germline CDR1 is SGDLS and CDR2 is YYNGEE. The CDR3: CASSVGQRSGNTGELFF. The CDR3 nucleotides read TGTGCCAGCAGCGTAGGTCAACGCTCTGGGAACACCGGGGAGCTGTTTTTT.

In the case of this clone: The same CDR3 also results from other DNA sequences found in this sample. V is TRBV28 and J is TRBJ2-7; either TRBD1 or TRBD2 may fit D (6 bases each). The CDR3 is 14 amino acids. V shed 1 base and J shed 4 bases, with 11 bases lying between them. The germline CDR1 and CDR2 sequences are MDHEN and SYDVKM. The CDR3 nucleotides are TGTGCCAGCAGTTTATCGGGGGCTGGGTACGAGCAGTACTTC. Amino acid sequence: CASSLSGAGYEQYF.

The chain employs TRBV2 and TRBJ2-5; D possibly corresponds to TRBD2 (5 bases). Trimming took off 8 bases at V and 1 base at J, with 8 bases between the two ends. CDR1 SNHLY and CDR2 FYNNEI come from the germline V gene. This CDR3 has 12 residues. CDR3 in DNA: TGTGCCAGCGATGGACTCCAAGAGACCCAGTACTTC. This sequence encodes CASDGLQETQYF.

The rearrangement uses TRBV29-1 and TRBJ1-2; tentatively, D is TRBD1 (5 bases). The CDR3 totals 14 residues. Per the germline V gene, CDR1 is SQVTM and CDR2 is ANQGSEA. V was trimmed by 0 bases and J by 2 bases, leaving 10 bases between them. The CDR3 protein is CSVEDRDANYGYTF. The CDR3 bases are TGCAGCGTTGAAGATAGGGACGCAAACTATGGCTACACCTTC.

Comment on this clone: Other DNA sequences in the sample encode the same CDR3. The rearrangement joins TRBV27 to TRBJ2-1, with D hard to call. Germline V gene lookup returns CDR1 MNHEY and CDR2 SMNVEV (reference sequence). V gave up 0 bases and J gave up 0 bases, with 6 bases separating them. The CDR3 is 15 residues long. For the CDR3, the DNA is TGTGCCAGCAGTTTATCCGGTAGCTCCTACAATGAGCAGTTCTTC. This encodes CASSLSGSSYNEQFF.

The chain has TRBV28 and TRBJ1-5; TRBD1 is a possible D gene (5 bases). This CDR3 is 14 amino acids long. Germline V gene sequence: CDR1 MDHEN, CDR2 SYDVKM. Trimming took off 6 bases at V and 3 bases at J, with 12 bases between the two ends. The DNA for the CDR3 is TGTGCCAGCAGCCAGGACACGTACAATCAGCCCCAGCATTTT. Amino acids: CASSQDTYNQPQHF.

The chain couples TRBV7-3 to TRBJ2-3, with D uncertain. The V gene lost 4 bases and the J gene lost 0 bases, with 8 bases spanning the gap. The CDR3 has 14 amino acids. Germline V gene sequence: CDR1 SGHTA, CDR2 FQGTGA. The CDR3 loop reads CASSSAYSTDTQYF. Written as DNA, the CDR3 is TGTGCCAGCAGCTCCGCCTATAGCACAGATACGCAGTATTTT. Looking up the rest from reference TRBV7-3 and TRBJ2-3 gives the full variable domain: GAGVSQTPSNKVTEKGKYVELRCDPISGHTALYWYRQSLGQGPEFLIYFQGTGAADDSGLPNDRFFAVRPEGSVSTLKIQRTERGDSAVYLCASSSAYSTDTQYFGPGTRLTVL.

The chain uses TRBV28 and TRBJ2-5, with unresolved D. Looked up from germline, CDR1 is MDHEN and CDR2 is SYDVKM. This CDR3 has 14 amino acids. Between the trimmed V and J ends, which lost 1 base and 2 bases, there was a span of 8 bases. The CDR3 DNA reads as TGTGCCAGCAGTTTATACAGTGATCAAGAGACCCAGTACTTC. This encodes CASSLYSDQETQYF. Supplemented by reference TRBV28 and TRBJ2-5, the full variable domain reads DVKVTQSSRYLVKRTGEKVFLECVQDMDHENMFWYRQDPGLGLRLIYFSYDVKMKEKGDIPEGYSVSREKKERFSLILESASTNQTSMYLCASSLYSDQETQYFGPGTRLLVL.

The chain employs TRBV19 and TRBJ2-4; D is possibly TRBD1 (6 bases). Germline V gives CDR1 LNHDA, CDR2 SQIVND (reference sequence). V lost 10 bases and J lost 4, with 11 bases in between. This CDR3 spans 12 amino acids. DNA of the CDR3: TGTGCCACCGGGACATCTAAAAACATTCAGTACTTC. Protein sequence: CATGTSKNIQYF.

As DNA, the CDR3 is TGTGCCAGCAGCTTAGGGACAGGGGGCGGTCACACCGGGGAGCTGTTTTTT. Amino acids: CASSLGTGGGHTGELFF. This rearrangement joins TRBV7-6 to TRBJ2-2, with 11 bases aligning to TRBD1. The CDR3 sequence is 17 residues long. Trimming took 1 base from V and 3 from J; bases not matched to a gene: 4. Germline V CDR1 and CDR2: SGHVS, FNYEAQ.

This chain uses TRBV2 with TRBJ2-2; 9 nucleotides agree with TRBD1. The CDR3 extends over 13 amino acids. Looked up from germline, CDR1 is SNHLY and CDR2 is FYNNEI. V shed 8 bases, J shed 6 bases, and the junction held 4 bases outside the gene matches. CDR3 sequence: CASWDREAGELFF. The CDR3 nucleotides read TGTGCCAGCTGGGACAGGGAGGCCGGGGAGCTGTTTTTT.

This chain connects TRBV7-6 to TRBJ2-7; TRBD1 or TRBD2 may be the D gene (5 bases each). CDR1 and CDR2 from the germline V gene are SGHVS and FNYEAQ. CDR3 length equals 14 residues. V lost 3 bases to trimming and J lost 9 bases, with 18 bases between them. This chain's CDR3 is CASSLGRSGLGQYF. Written as DNA, the CDR3 is TGTGCCAGCAGCTTGGGACGGAGTGGTTTGGGGCAGTACTTC.

J is TRBJ1-5 and V is TRBV4-1; D is perhaps TRBD1 (5 bases). The germline V and J ends were trimmed by 5 bases and 6 bases, with 11 bases remaining between them. Looked up from germline, CDR1 is MGHRA and CDR2 is YSYEKL. There are 13 residues in the CDR3. Here the CDR3 reads CASSIGRGQPQHF. The CDR3, as DNA: TGCGCCAGCAGCATAGGGAGGGGTCAGCCCCAGCATTTT.

The V and J genes are TRBV11-3 and TRBJ2-7; weak D call: TRBD2 (6 bases). Germline CDR1 SGHNT, CDR2 YENEEA. The CDR3 contains 14 residues. V lost 5 bases and J lost 3, with 14 bases in between. The CDR3 nucleotides are TGTGCCAGCAGCGCCGGCGGGGAAAACTACGAGCAGTACTTC. It yields the protein CASSAGGENYEQYF.

The rearrangement links TRBV2 to TRBJ2-7; D call uncertain. The CDR3 spans 14 residues. Germline assignment: CDR1 SNHLY and CDR2 FYNNEI. Between the trimmed V and J ends, which lost 1 base and 0 bases, there was a span of 7 bases. The CDR3 nucleotides are TGTGCCAGCAGTGAAGGCGCGGACTCCTACGAGCAGTACTTC. Its translation is CASSEGADSYEQYF. The full variable domain, its missing parts supplied by reference TRBV2 and TRBJ2-7, is EPEVTQTPSHQVTQMGQEVILRCVPISNHLYFYWYRQILGQKVEFLVSFYNNEISEKSEIFDDQFSVERPDGSNFTLKIRSTKLEDSAMYFCASSEGADSYEQYFGPGTRLTVT.

This chain uses TRBV5-4 with TRBJ2-7, with 9 bases fitting TRBD2. Germline loops: CDR1 SGHNT, CDR2 YYREEE (reference sequence). This CDR3 has 14 amino acids. The ends lost 2 bases at V and 5 bases at J; junction bases unmatched: 5. The CDR3 loop is CASSFGGRAHEQYF. DNA of the CDR3: TGTGCCAGCAGCTTTGGCGGGAGGGCGCACGAGCAGTACTTC.

Details on this clone: Other DNA sequences in this specimen translate into the identical CDR3. V usage is TRBV27 and J usage is TRBJ2-1, with D possibly matching TRBD1 (5 bases). Germline CDR1 is MNHEY and CDR2 is SMNVEV (reference sequence). The CDR3 extends over 14 amino acids. V dropped 4 bases and J dropped 2 bases, with 9 bases sitting between them. DNA of the CDR3: TGTGCCAGCAGTTCCCAGGGTCCCTACAATGAGCAGTTCTTC. As protein: CASSSQGPYNEQFF.

This clone was counted once. The chain has TRBV5-4 and TRBJ2-5; the D gene is possibly TRBD2 (7 bases). With 4 bases removed from V and 2 bases from J, the gap between germline ends came to 21 bases. Germline V gives CDR1 SGHNT, CDR2 YYREEE (reference sequence). This CDR3 comprises 17 residues. Here the CDR3 DNA reads TGTGCCAGCAGCCCGGGAGCTGGCGGGGGCCCTCAAGAGACCCAGTACTTC. This translates into CASSPGAGGGPQETQYF. Full variable domain (outside the CDR3, taken from reference TRBV5-4 and TRBJ2-5): ETGVTQSPTHLIKTRGQQVTLRCSSQSGHNTVSWYQQALGQGPQFIFQYYREEENGRGNFPPRFSGLQFPNYSSELNVNALELDDSALYLCASSPGAGGGPQETQYFGPGTRLLVL.